This T cell receptor beta chain originates from a study of T cell changes during pregnancy in multiple sclerosis. The protocol was immunoSEQ multiplex PCR, while the TCRdb copy is restricted to in-frame clones and leaves out a portion. The sample records roughly 89,000 clones, around 92% being singletons. Germline CDR1 is LNHNV and CDR2 is YYDKDF (reference sequence). The length of the CDR3 is 12 residues. V was shortened by 1 base and J by 7 bases, with 7 bases between the two germline ends. The chain links TRBV15 to TRBJ1-1; no clear D. This specimen consisted of peripheral blood, obtained in the third trimester of pregnancy. This clonotype was obtained from a female donor with multiple sclerosis, enrolled in a pregnancy study. DNA of the CDR3: TGTGCCACCAGCAGAGCAGCAGGTGAAGCTTTCTTT. It translates to CATSRAAGEAFF.